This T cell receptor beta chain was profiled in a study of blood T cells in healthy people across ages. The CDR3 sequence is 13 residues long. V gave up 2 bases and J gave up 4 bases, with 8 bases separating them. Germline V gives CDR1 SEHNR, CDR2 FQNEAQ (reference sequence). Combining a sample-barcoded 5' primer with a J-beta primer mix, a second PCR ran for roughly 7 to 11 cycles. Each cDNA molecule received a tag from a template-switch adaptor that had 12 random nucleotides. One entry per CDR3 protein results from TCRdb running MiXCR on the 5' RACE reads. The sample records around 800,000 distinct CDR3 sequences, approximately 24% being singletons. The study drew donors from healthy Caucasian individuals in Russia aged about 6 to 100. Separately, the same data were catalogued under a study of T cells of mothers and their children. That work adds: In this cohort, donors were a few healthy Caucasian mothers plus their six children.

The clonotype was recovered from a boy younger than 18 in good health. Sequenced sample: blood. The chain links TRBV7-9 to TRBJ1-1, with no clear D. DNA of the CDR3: TGTGCCAGCAGCTTATCACGGAGCACTGAAGCTTTCTTT. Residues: CASSLSRSTEAFF. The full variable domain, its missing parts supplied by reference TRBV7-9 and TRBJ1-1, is DTGVSQNPRHKITKRGQNVTFRCDPISEHNRLYWYRQTLGQGPEFLTYFQNEAQLEKSRLLSDRFSAERPKGSFSTLEIQRTEQGDSAMYLCASSLSRSTEAFFGQGTRLTVV.